This T cell receptor (beta chain) was recovered during a study of PD-1 blockade in mismatch repair-deficient tumors. Study-level background: Patients had over ten mismatch repair-deficient cancer types and were previously treated and progressing.

Every patient had mismatch repair deficiency by PCR or immunohistochemistry. TCR sequencing covered a few patients who responded to pembrolizumab. Concerning this clone itself: Its specificity is unknown.

The CDR3 extends over 14 amino acids. The V end lost 5 bases, the J end lost 1 base, and 11 bases lay between the germline ends. CDR1 MDHEN and CDR2 SYDVKM come from the germline V gene. Some clones are missing from TCRdb's copy, which holds only in-frame ones; the method was immunoSEQ multiplex PCR. The sample carries approximately 9,800 clones, about 85% recorded once. General observations from the study: Rapid post-treatment expansion, then contraction, generally preceding radiologic response, marked tumor-resident clones.

The sample in question was PBMCs, obtained about 48 weeks after starting pembrolizumab. This chain links TRBV28 with TRBJ1-1, with a tentative D call TRBD1 (6 bases). The sequence derives from an adult with mismatch repair-deficient cancer. CDR3 loop: CASSPWDKNTEAFF. DNA of the CDR3: TGTGCCAGCAGTCCCTGGGACAAGAACACTGAAGCTTTCTTT.